These 22 T cell receptor beta chains share one sample of origin, sequenced in a study of OX40 agonist ivuxolimab in advanced cancers. Assay used: immunoSEQ multiplex PCR; TCRdb lists only in-frame clones, some missing. Altogether about 69,000 clones are present, 90% being singletons, with the ten largest covering roughly a tenth. Specimen: CD4+ or CD8+ T cells sorted from blood, collected in a trial of the OX40 agonist ivuxolimab. The source of these receptors is an adult with an advanced solid tumor such as melanoma, head and neck, liver or kidney cancer.

The rearrangement joins TRBV11-3 to TRBJ2-5; tentatively, D is TRBD1 (6 bases). This CDR3 contains 15 residues. Germline assignment: CDR1 SGHNT and CDR2 YENEEA. Trimming left V 0 bases short and J 4 bases short, with 12 bases between. The CDR3 DNA reads as TGTGCCAGCAGCTTAGATCCTAGGGGGAGAGAGACCCAGTACTTC. Amino acid sequence: CASSLDPRGRETQYF.

This chain links TRBV27 with TRBJ1-2; D unclear. Trimming shortened V by 4 bases and J by 2 bases, and 2 bases separated the two germline ends. The CDR3 covers 11 residues. Germline assignment: CDR1 MNHEY and CDR2 SMNVEV (reference sequence). The CDR3 region has the DNA TGTGCCAGCAGTTGGAACTATGGCTACACCTTC. This gives the protein CASSWNYGYTF.

V and J are TRBV5-1 and TRBJ2-3; 7 nucleotides align to TRBD2. V trimming: 7 bases; J trimming: 5 bases; junction bases outside the gene matches: 10. From germline, CDR1 is SGHRS and CDR2 YFSETQ. CDR3 length equals 14 residues. The CDR3 bases are TGCGCCAGCGGATCAGCGGGAATGGTAGATACGCAGTATTTT. It is translated as CASGSAGMVDTQYF. The full variable domain, its missing parts supplied by reference TRBV5-1 and TRBJ2-3, is KAGVTQTPRYLIKTRGQQVTLSCSPISGHRSVSWYQQTPGQGLQFLFEYFSETQRNKGNFPGRFSGRQFSNSRSEMNVSTLELGDSALYLCASGSAGMVDTQYFGPGTRLTVL.

In its sample, this clone was seen once. The chain recombines TRBV5-1 with TRBJ2-1; 13 nucleotides agree with TRBD2. V lost 4 bases to trimming and J lost 8 bases; unmatched junction nucleotides: 6. Germline V gene sequence: CDR1 SGHRS, CDR2 YFSETQ. The CDR3 is made up of 15 amino acids. The CDR3 nucleotides are TGCGCCAGCAGCCTGGGACTAGCGGGAACCGATGAGCAGTTCTTC. Amino acid sequence: CASSLGLAGTDEQFF.

CDR3 DNA: TGTGCCATCAGTGAGTCGAGCGGGAGGGCCGGGACCCAGTACTTC. This encodes CAISESSGRAGTQYF. This chain connects TRBV10-3 to TRBJ2-5; the match to TRBD2 covers 10 bases. The CDR3 is 15 amino acids. V was pared by 0 bases and J by 7 bases, with 5 bases of the junction left unmatched. The germline gives CDR1 ENHRY, CDR2 SYGVKD.

The chain carries TRBV9 and TRBJ2-3, with D possibly being TRBD2 (5 bases). Germline V CDR1 and CDR2: SGDLS, YYNGEE. This CDR3 is 14 amino acids long. V was shortened by 2 bases and J by 4 bases, with 11 bases between the two germline ends. The CDR3 loop is CASSVKGAADTQYF. The CDR3 nucleotides read TGTGCCAGCAGCGTTAAGGGAGCCGCAGATACGCAGTATTTT.

The chain joins TRBV7-2 to TRBJ2-5, with D perhaps TRBD2 (6 bases). The CDR3 totals 13 residues. The V end lost 4 bases, the J end lost 3 bases, and 9 bases lay between the germline ends. Per the germline V gene, CDR1 is SGHTA and CDR2 is FQGNSA. In DNA, the CDR3 is TGTGCCAGCAGCTCGGGGGAAAAAGAGACCCAGTACTTC. It translates to CASSSGEKETQYF.

This chain links TRBV18 with TRBJ2-3; 9 positions match TRBD2. This CDR3 spans 15 amino acids. V shed 3 bases and J 7 bases; nucleotides not matched to a gene: 8. Germline V gene sequence: CDR1 KGHSH, CDR2 LQKENI. In DNA, the CDR3 is TGTGCCAGCTCACCGGAAGAACTAGCGGGTTATACGCAGTATTTT. Amino acids: CASSPEELAGYTQYF.

The V gene is TRBV6-5, the J gene TRBJ1-5, with 8 bases fitting TRBD1. V shed 6 bases, J shed 4 bases, and the junction held 5 bases outside the gene matches. This CDR3 has 14 amino acids. The germline V gene has CDR1 MNHEY and CDR2 SVGAGI. DNA for the CDR3: TGTGCCAGCAGACAGGGGGAAAATAATCAGCCCCAGCATTTT. It is translated as CASRQGENNQPQHF.

The chain carries TRBV5-1 and TRBJ1-2, with D maybe TRBD1 (5 bases). The CDR3 has 15 amino acids. Germline V gives CDR1 SGHRS, CDR2 YFSETQ. Trimming removed 1 base from V and 0 bases from J, with 10 bases in between. The CDR3 spells CASSLRGDANYGYTF. In nucleotides, the CDR3 is TGCGCCAGCAGCTTGCGAGGGGATGCTAACTATGGCTACACCTTC.

This clone was seen a handful of times. The CDR3 DNA reads TGTGCCAGCAGTGCAGGTTACAGCACAGATACGCAGTATTTT. Its translation: CASSAGYSTDTQYF. The gene calls are TRBV6-1 and TRBJ2-3; D remains unclear. Per the germline V gene, CDR1 is MNHNS and CDR2 is SASEGT. This CDR3 is 14 amino acids long. V lost 4 bases to trimming and J lost 0 bases, with 8 bases between them.

The chain couples TRBV5-6 to TRBJ2-2, with D tentatively TRBD2 (6 bases). The germline V gene encodes CDR1 SGHDT and CDR2 YYEEEE. This CDR3 is 12 amino acids long. With 4 bases removed from V and 8 bases from J, the gap between germline ends came to 9 bases. The CDR3 region has the DNA TGTGCCAGCAGCCGGGGGACGGGGGAGCTGTTTTTT. Protein product: CASSRGTGELFF.

The chain carries TRBV19 and TRBJ2-3, with 11 bases lining up with TRBD2. Germline V gene sequence: CDR1 LNHDA, CDR2 SQIVND (reference sequence). There are 16 residues in the CDR3. The ends lost 6 bases at V and 0 bases at J; junction bases unmatched: 5. The CDR3 DNA follows: TGTGCCAGTAGGCCTCGACTAGCGGGAAGCACAGATACGCAGTATTTT. As protein: CASRPRLAGSTDTQYF.

The chain carries TRBV30 and TRBJ2-4; perhaps TRBD1 as D (6 bases). The V end was cut by 3 bases, the J end by 3 bases, with 9 bases between. This CDR3 is built from 13 residues. The germline gives CDR1 GTSNPN, CDR2 SVGIG (reference sequence). CDR3 in DNA: TGTGCCTGGAGATCCAGGGGCAAAAACATTCAGTACTTC. It specifies CAWRSRGKNIQYF. The whole variable domain, filled in from reference TRBV30 and TRBJ2-4, reads SQTIHQWPATLVQPVGSPLSLECTVEGTSNPNLYWYRQAAGRGLQLLFYSVGIGQISSEVPQNLSASRPQDRQFILSSKKLLLSDSGFYLCAWRSRGKNIQYFGAGTRLSVL.

The chain is built from TRBV28 and TRBJ1-5; maybe TRBD1 (6 bases). From germline, CDR1 is MDHEN and CDR2 SYDVKM. The CDR3 sequence is 14 residues long. V dropped 3 bases and J dropped 3 bases, with 9 bases sitting between them. The CDR3 sequence is CASSFYRVNQPQHF. For the CDR3, the DNA is TGTGCCAGCAGTTTCTACAGGGTCAATCAGCCCCAGCATTTT.

V usage is TRBV6-5 and J usage is TRBJ1-5; 7 positions match TRBD1. CDR1 MNHEY and CDR2 SVGAGI come from the germline V gene. The CDR3 covers 13 residues. J lost 7 bases, V lost 6 bases, and 6 bases had no gene match. DNA for the CDR3: TGTGCCAGCAGACCGGGACAGTCGCAGCCCCAGCATTTT. Encoded protein: CASRPGQSQPQHF.

This chain joins TRBV29-1 and TRBJ2-1, with D unresolved. Germline V gene sequence: CDR1 SQVTM, CDR2 ANQGSEA. There are 13 residues in the CDR3. In nucleotides, the CDR3 is TGCACTGGGTATAGCAGACTGTACAATGAGCAGTTCTTC. It translates to CTGYSRLYNEQFF.

The rearrangement joins TRBV7-8 to TRBJ2-1; a possible D gene is TRBD1 (7 bases). Germline-derived CDR1 and CDR2 are SGHVS and FQNEAQ. The CDR3 contains 12 residues. Trimming took 7 bases from V and 8 from J, leaving 12 bases between them. The CDR3 spells CASNGRGDEQFF. The CDR3, as DNA: TGTGCCAGCAATGGCAGGGGGGATGAGCAGTTCTTC.

This clone was picked up one time. CDR3 region: CASNRAGQNYEQYF. CDR3 DNA sequence: TGTGCCAGCAACCGGGCGGGGCAGAACTACGAGCAGTACTTC. This chain joins TRBV9 and TRBJ2-5; maybe TRBD2 (6 bases). The J call may not be correct, given that the DNA end is closer to TRBJ2-7. This CDR3 is 14 amino acids long. The germline CDR1 and CDR2 sequences are SGDLS and YYNGEE.

V gene TRBV7-2 combines with J gene TRBJ2-5, with 16 nucleotides matching TRBD2. The CDR3 has 15 residues. V shed 5 bases, J shed 9 bases, and the junction held 6 bases outside the gene matches. Germline CDR1 SGHTA, CDR2 FQGNSA. CDR3 nucleotide sequence: TGTGCCAGCAGCGTGATGGGACTAGCGGGAGGGCCCCAGTACTTC. Amino acid sequence: CASSVMGLAGGPQYF.

The chain links TRBV5-1 to TRBJ2-3; 7 nucleotides agree with TRBD2. Germline V lookup: CDR1 SGHRS, CDR2 YFSETQ. The CDR3 is 15 residues long. V shed 3 bases, J shed 0 bases, and the junction held 4 bases outside the gene matches. CDR3 region: CASSWSGTSTDTQYF. CDR3 DNA sequence: TGCGCCAGCAGCTGGAGCGGGACTAGCACAGATACGCAGTATTTT.

V is TRBV7-3 and J is TRBJ1-6; weak D call: TRBD1 (6 bases). Per the germline V gene, CDR1 is SGHTA and CDR2 is FQGTGA. Deletions cut 2 bases from V and 9 bases from J, with 14 bases between. The CDR3 totals 15 residues. The DNA of the CDR3 is TGTGCCAGCAGCTTATTATCACAGGGTTCTTCACCCCTCCACTTT. Its protein is CASSLLSQGSSPLHF.